The T cell receptor (beta chain) under discussion was sequenced for a study of T cell repertoires in ileal Crohn's disease (dated by TCRdb to between 2019 and 2020). In terms of the full investigation: Median disease duration was approximately 8.3 years, and about 35% of patients were identified as active smokers at the time of surgery. Every patient underwent surgery because of a complication, which was stricturing disease in roughly 61% and penetrating disease in approximately 40%. About half of the patients received postoperative therapy: about a dozen received thiopurines and 15 to 20 received anti-TNF agents. TCR repertoire analysis was performed in about 61 Crohn's disease patients drawn from a prospective multicentre cohort. The study was conducted in parallel with a multicentre cohort built to find predictors of early endoscopic recurrence after ileocolonic resection. A Rutgeerts score above i0 was used to define endoscopic postoperative recurrence. A total of approximately 170 mucosal samples from roughly 50 patients were sequenced, collected from several sites on the surgical specimen as well as at postoperative endoscopy. What the research found in general, with its limitations: Endoscopic recurrence was found to be associated with higher high-frequency clone percentages at surgery, and recurrence was observed in all patients with clonality above 26.8% (18/57). Compared with CD4 T cells, sorted CD8 T cells contained more high-frequency clones, which suggests that the mucosal expansions were mostly CD8. Compared with non-smokers, patients who were active smokers at surgery showed a significantly higher proportion of clonal expansions (around 24% vs 18%, p=0.02). Mucosal CD4 and CD8 T cells were sorted and sequenced only in a subgroup of patients, the size of which was not stated.

Comments on this clone: Its antigen remains undetermined. No much larger clonotype is one base removed from it; base qualities were not supplied.

Around 500 nanograms of biopsy DNA per sample were submitted for commercial TCRB immunosequencing. A two-step, amplification bias-controlled multiplex PCR was used by Adaptive Biotechnology to amplify CDR3 regions from genomic DNA. In the first PCR, primers covered every V and J gene segment, and in the second PCR, barcodes and Illumina adapters were added. CDR3 libraries were sequenced on an Illumina instrument. The authors processed their data as follows. The analysis drew on both the pipelines supplied by the vendor and custom analysis of the raw data in R/Bioconductor running R version 3.3.0. Clonality, which ranges from 0 to 1, was calculated as the inverse of the normalised Shannon entropy across all productive clones. The repertoire share taken up by the top 100 clones defined high-frequency clones, and only clones that passed a 95% confidence test were kept. Overlap between samples was measured with the Morisita-Horn index, while repertoire diversity was measured with the Simpson index. Not all clones reach the TCRdb copy of this immuneACCESS table, which keeps in-frame sequences only. Checked studies attribute under half of the gap to unresolved V genes and leave the rest unexplained. D and trimming were read from the DNA, whereas the V and J calls and clone size are those reported in that table. This sample has 30,000 or so clones in its table, and about 81% of those were observed once. Roughly 5.4% of the sample is taken by the ten largest.

Relative to germline, V is missing 7 bases and J is missing 4 bases, with 2 bases of the junction outside any gene match. The CDR3 numbers 12 residues from cysteine through phenylalanine. The entry retains the CDR3 DNA only, 36 bases that are in frame from base 1. CDR1 and CDR2 (SGHRS, YFSETQ) derive from the germline V gene. Adults with ileal or ileocolonic Crohn's disease and an indication for ileocolonic resection were eligible for inclusion. Before DNA extraction, whole ileal mucosal biopsies were kept frozen at -80 degrees C. Genomic DNA was isolated from frozen whole biopsies using a TRizol-based method, and the DNA was quantified with a NanoDrop 2000 spectrophotometer.

Sequencing was performed on ileal tissue. The source is an adult with Crohn's disease. The chain is assembled from TRBV5-1 and TRBJ2-3, and TRBD1 matches 8 of the central bases. The CDR3 loop reads CASGQGSDTQYF. At the DNA level, the sequence is TGCGCCAGCGGACAGGGTTCAGATACGCAGTATTTT. The entire variable domain, with the stretches around the CDR3 drawn from the reference TRBV5-1 and TRBJ2-3 proteins, is KAGVTQTPRYLIKTRGQQVTLSCSPISGHRSVSWYQQTPGQGLQFLFEYFSETQRNKGNFPGRFSGRQFSNSRSEMNVSTLELGDSALYLCASGQGSDTQYFGPGTRLTVL.